These T cell receptor beta chains were read from a single sample in a study of a mutant IDH1 vaccine in newly diagnosed glioma. The protocol was immunoSEQ multiplex PCR, while the TCRdb copy is restricted to in-frame clones and leaves out a portion. The data hold tens of thousands of clones, with about 86% observed a single time. Sequencing used PBMCs, obtained from a glioma patient treated with radiotherapy, temozolomide or both. The receptors were sampled from a man aged 30 to 39 with glioma. Both conserved end residues are part of each CDR3. The D gene is left open where the match is weak. A row's size may be missing; if present it is once, few, many or a size class.

CDR3aa | CDR3nt | v_gene | d_gene | abundance | j_gene
CASSYGGGGGYTF | TGTGCCAGCAGTTACGGCGGGGGCGGTGGCTACACCTTC | TRBV6-5 | . | . | TRBJ1-2
CASSIAFEHTEAFF | TGTGCCAGTAGTATTGCGTTTGAGCACACTGAAGCTTTCTTT | TRBV19 | . | . | TRBJ1-1
CASSLQGFNYNEQFF | TGTGCCAGCAGTTTACAGGGGTTCAACTACAATGAGCAGTTCTTC | TRBV6-1 | TRBD1 | . | TRBJ2-1
CASSFGIGDYGYTF | TGTGCCAGCAGTTTTGGCATAGGGGACTATGGCTACACCTTC | TRBV28 | . | . | TRBJ1-2
CASEKGQLNTEAFF | TGTGCCAGCGAAAAGGGACAGTTGAACACTGAAGCTTTCTTT | TRBV13 | TRBD1 | few | TRBJ1-1
CASSPSSGNTIYF | TGTGCCAGCTCACCCTCTTCTGGAAACACCATATATTTT | TRBV18 | . | . | TRBJ1-3
CASSHVWGLAYNEQFF | TGTGCCAGCAGCCACGTTTGGGGACTAGCATACAATGAGCAGTTCTTC | TRBV21-1 | . | . | TRBJ2-1
CASTSRVNEQFF | TGTGCCAGCACTTCACGGGTGAATGAGCAGTTCTTC | TRBV6-5 | . | . | TRBJ2-1
CASGSFTGPNSPLHF | TGTGCTAGTGGTTCCTTCACAGGGCCCAATTCACCCCTCCACTTT | TRBV12-5 | . | . | TRBJ1-6
CASSWDRNYGYTF | TGTGCCAGTAGCTGGGACAGGAACTATGGCTACACCTTC | TRBV5-4 | TRBD1 | . | TRBJ1-2
CASRYGAYSKSGNTIYF | TGCGCCAGCAGATACGGAGCCTATTCCAAATCTGGAAACACCATATATTTT | TRBV5-1 | . | . | TRBJ1-3
CASSQEVGRGVRDTQYF | TGTGCCAGCAGCCAAGAGGTCGGCAGGGGAGTTAGAGATACGCAGTATTTT | TRBV14 | . | . | TRBJ2-3
CASTLTQGGSPLHF | TGTGCCAGCACCCTGACTCAGGGGGGTTCACCCCTCCACTTT | TRBV2 | TRBD1 | . | TRBJ1-6
CASSLVLGNYGYTF | TGCGCCAGCAGCTTGGTACTAGGGAACTATGGCTACACCTTC | TRBV5-1 | . | . | TRBJ1-2
CASSFFGTEAFF | TGTGCCAGCAGCTTTTTTGGCACTGAAGCTTTCTTT | TRBV7-9 | . | once | TRBJ1-1
CASSERPVGTTAKNIQYF | TGTGCCAGCAGTGAACGTCCGGTGGGGACAACCGCCAAAAACATTCAGTACTTC | TRBV6-1 | . | . | TRBJ2-4
CASSLDWRVFQETQYF | TGTGCCAGCAGCTTAGATTGGCGGGTCTTCCAAGAGACCCAGTACTTC | TRBV7-9 | . | . | TRBJ2-5
CASIALGQGQNTEAFF | TGTGCCAGCATCGCATTGGGACAGGGACAGAACACTGAAGCTTTCTTT | TRBV11-2 | TRBD1 | . | TRBJ1-1
CASSPSGVVFLGGQPQHF | TGTGCCAGCTCTCCGTCGGGGGTGGTTTTTCTCGGGGGCCAGCCCCAGCATTTT | TRBV18 | . | . | TRBJ1-5
CASSQAARAGGADTQYF | TGCGCCAGCAGCCAGGCCGCTAGGGCGGGGGGGGCAGATACGCAGTATTTT | TRBV4-1 | TRBD2 | . | TRBJ2-3
CASSAHENTEAFF | TGTGCCAGCAGCGCCCATGAGAACACTGAAGCTTTCTTT | TRBV9 | . | . | TRBJ1-1
CASSVAPFPGTDTQYF | TGTGCCAGCAGCGTAGCTCCGTTTCCTGGCACAGATACGCAGTATTTT | TRBV9 | . | . | TRBJ2-3